The 9 T cell receptor beta chains given below trace back to one sample, sequenced in a study of blood T cell repertoires in COVID-19. The method was immunoSEQ multiplex PCR; TCRdb's version includes in-frame clones alone and lacks a portion of them. The sample yields more than 150,000 clones, more than 65% seen once. Sequencing was carried out using PBMCs or T cells enriched from blood (not recorded which). The receptors originated from a man between 45 and 60 years old who had recovered from COVID-19.

V usage is TRBV18 and J usage is TRBJ2-6; D may be TRBD1 (5 bases). The CDR3 covers 15 residues. Germline V gives CDR1 KGHSH, CDR2 LQKENI. V dropped 2 bases and J dropped 4 bases, with 9 bases sitting between them. The CDR3 is CASSPGQTGANVLTF. In DNA, the CDR3 is TGTGCCAGCTCACCAGGACAAACCGGGGCCAACGTCCTGACTTTC. The full variable domain, in which reference TRBV18 and TRBJ2-6 provide the parts outside the CDR3, is NAGVMQNPRHLVRRRGQEARLRCSPMKGHSHVYWYRQLPEEGLKFMVYLQKENIIDESGMPKERFSAEFPKEGPSILRIQQVVRGDSAAYFCASSPGQTGANVLTFGAGSRLTVL.

This CDR3 reads CASSLASGGTDNEQFF. The CDR3 coding sequence is TGTGCCAGCAGCTTAGCAAGCGGGGGGACAGACAATGAGCAGTTCTTC. The V gene is TRBV7-6, the J gene TRBJ2-1, with TRBD2 matching over 9 bases. Germline trimming cut 0 bases from V and 5 bases from J; bases unmatched to any gene: 5. The CDR3 covers 16 residues. The V gene's germline CDR1 is SGHVS and CDR2 FNYEAQ.

In its sample, this clone was seen a few times. J is TRBJ1-1 and V is TRBV2, with 8 positions matching TRBD1. The CDR3 is made up of 14 amino acids. Unmatched junction bases numbered 6, after V lost 6 bases and J lost 3 bases. In germline, CDR1 is SNHLY, CDR2 FYNNEI. This CDR3 reads CASRPPGQDTEAFF. CDR3 nucleotide sequence: TGTGCCAGCAGACCGCCGGGACAGGACACTGAAGCTTTCTTT. Variable domain in full (rest from reference TRBV2 and TRBJ1-1): EPEVTQTPSHQVTQMGQEVILRCVPISNHLYFYWYRQILGQKVEFLVSFYNNEISEKSEIFDDQFSVERPDGSNFTLKIRSTKLEDSAMYFCASRPPGQDTEAFFGQGTRLTVV.

This rearrangement joins TRBV30 to TRBJ1-6, with D uncertain. The germline V gene has CDR1 GTSNPN and CDR2 SVGIG (reference sequence). The CDR3 covers 15 residues. Between the trimmed V and J ends, which lost 8 bases and 3 bases, there was a span of 17 bases. The CDR3 protein is CAESQAGYYNSPLHF. For the CDR3, the DNA is TGTGCCGAATCCCAGGCAGGCTACTATAATTCACCCCTCCACTTT.

The V gene is TRBV9, the J gene TRBJ2-2, with TRBD1 matching 9 bases. The CDR3 loop spans 15 amino acids. Trimming cost V 6 bases and J 5 bases; bases outside gene matches: 8. From germline, CDR1 is SGDLS and CDR2 YYNGEE. The CDR3 here is CASTPGQGRTGELFF. In DNA, the CDR3 is TGTGCCAGCACCCCGGGACAGGGTCGAACCGGGGAGCTGTTTTTT.

The rearrangement joins TRBV7-9 to TRBJ1-6, with a weak D call TRBD1 (6 bases). Trimming took 10 bases from V and 6 from J, leaving 13 bases between them. Looked up from germline, CDR1 is SEHNR and CDR2 is FQNEAQ (reference sequence). The CDR3 has 13 amino acids. CDR3 region: CAIRDTINSPLHF. The CDR3, as DNA: TGTGCCATCCGGGACACGATTAATTCACCCCTCCACTTT. The full variable domain, with the rest looked up from reference TRBV7-9 and TRBJ1-6, is DTGVSQNPRHKITKRGQNVTFRCDPISEHNRLYWYRQTLGQGPEFLTYFQNEAQLEKSRLLSDRFSAERPKGSFSTLEIQRTEQGDSAMYLCAIRDTINSPLHFGNGTRLTVT.

This clone appeared a few times. This chain connects TRBV5-6 to TRBJ1-2; D might be TRBD1 (6 bases). Germline V gives CDR1 SGHDT, CDR2 YYEEEE. V was trimmed by 1 base and J by 2 bases, leaving 15 bases between them. This CDR3 is built from 16 residues. The DNA for the CDR3 is TGTGCCAGCAGCTTGCAGACCCATACAGGGAACTATGGCTACACCTTC. It codes for CASSLQTHTGNYGYTF. The complete variable domain, with remaining parts taken from reference TRBV5-6 and TRBJ1-2, reads DAGVTQSPTHLIKTRGQQVTLRCSPKSGHDTVSWYQQALGQGPQFIFQYYEEEERQRGNFPDRFSGHQFPNYSSELNVNALLLGDSALYLCASSLQTHTGNYGYTFGSGTRLTVV.

The table lists this clone with a count of one. V and J are TRBV28 and TRBJ2-3, with D perhaps TRBD1 (6 bases). The CDR3 consists of 14 residues. CDR1 MDHEN and CDR2 SYDVKM come from the germline V gene. V lost 3 bases to trimming and J lost 3 bases, with 10 bases between them. Here the CDR3 reads CASSFARGTDTQYF. For the CDR3, the DNA is TGTGCCAGCAGTTTTGCCAGGGGAACAGATACGCAGTATTTT.

This chain uses TRBV5-1 with TRBJ2-1; 8 bases fit TRBD2. CDR3 length: 18 residues. With 2 bases clipped from V and 7 bases from J, the junction kept 17 bases outside the gene matches. The germline gives CDR1 SGHRS, CDR2 YFSETQ. This chain's CDR3 is CASSFPSDSGGRSNEQFF. The CDR3 DNA is TGCGCCAGCAGCTTCCCTAGTGACTCTGGCGGGAGGTCGAATGAGCAGTTCTTC.